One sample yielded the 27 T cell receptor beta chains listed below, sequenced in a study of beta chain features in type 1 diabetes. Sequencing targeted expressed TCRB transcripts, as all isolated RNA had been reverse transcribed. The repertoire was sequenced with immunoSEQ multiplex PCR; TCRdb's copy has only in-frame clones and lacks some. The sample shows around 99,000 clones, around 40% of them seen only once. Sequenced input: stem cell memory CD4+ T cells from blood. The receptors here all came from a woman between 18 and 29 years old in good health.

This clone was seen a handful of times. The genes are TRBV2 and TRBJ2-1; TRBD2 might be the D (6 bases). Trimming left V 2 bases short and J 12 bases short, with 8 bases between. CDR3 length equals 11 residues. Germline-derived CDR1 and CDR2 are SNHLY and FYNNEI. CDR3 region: CASSERGGQFF. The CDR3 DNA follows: TGTGCCAGCAGTGAAAGGGGAGGGCAGTTCTTC.

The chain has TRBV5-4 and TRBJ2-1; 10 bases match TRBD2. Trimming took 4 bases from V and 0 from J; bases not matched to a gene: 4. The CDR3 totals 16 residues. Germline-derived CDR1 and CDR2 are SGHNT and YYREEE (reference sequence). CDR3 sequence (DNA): TGTGCCAGCAGCCCCGGACTAGCGGCCTCCTACAATGAGCAGTTCTTC. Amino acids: CASSPGLAASYNEQFF.

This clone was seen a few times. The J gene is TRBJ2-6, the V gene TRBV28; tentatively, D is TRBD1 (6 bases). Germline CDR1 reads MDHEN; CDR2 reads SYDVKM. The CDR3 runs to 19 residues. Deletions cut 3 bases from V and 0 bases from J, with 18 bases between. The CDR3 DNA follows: TGTGCCAGCAGTTTCGTTAACCTCCGGGACAACTCTGGGGCCAACGTCCTGACTTTC. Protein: CASSFVNLRDNSGANVLTF.

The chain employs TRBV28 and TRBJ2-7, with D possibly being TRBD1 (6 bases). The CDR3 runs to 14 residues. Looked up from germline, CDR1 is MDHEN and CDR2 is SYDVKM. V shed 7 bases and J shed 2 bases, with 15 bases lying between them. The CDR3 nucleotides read TGTGCCAGCATCAATCAGGGGAACCCCTACGAGCAGTACTTC. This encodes CASINQGNPYEQYF.

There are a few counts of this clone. Here the CDR3 DNA reads TGTGCCAGCAGATCCGCGACAGGGAGCTCCTACAATGAGCAGTTCTTC. Translated: CASRSATGSSYNEQFF. This chain links TRBV28 with TRBJ2-1, with 7 nucleotides matching TRBD1. CDR3 size: 16 residues. CDR1 is MDHEN and CDR2 is SYDVKM in the germline V gene. J lost 0 bases, V lost 6 bases, and 8 bases had no gene match. Full variable domain (missing parts from reference TRBV28 and TRBJ2-1): DVKVTQSSRYLVKRTGEKVFLECVQDMDHENMFWYRQDPGLGLRLIYFSYDVKMKEKGDIPEGYSVSREKKERFSLILESASTNQTSMYLCASRSATGSSYNEQFFGPGTRLTVL.

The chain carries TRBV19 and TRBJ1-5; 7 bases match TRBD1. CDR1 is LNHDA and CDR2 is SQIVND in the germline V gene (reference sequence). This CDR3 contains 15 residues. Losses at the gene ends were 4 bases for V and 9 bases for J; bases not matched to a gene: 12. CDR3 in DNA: TGTGCCAGTAGTAACCTCCGGGACAGTGCTGGGCCCCAGCATTTT. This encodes CASSNLRDSAGPQHF.

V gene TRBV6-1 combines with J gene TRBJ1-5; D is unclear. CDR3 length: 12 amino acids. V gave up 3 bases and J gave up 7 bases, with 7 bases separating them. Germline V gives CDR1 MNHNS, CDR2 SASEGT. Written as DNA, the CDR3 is TGTGCCAGCAGTGAGAGGTTACAGCCCCAGCATTTT. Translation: CASSERLQPQHF.

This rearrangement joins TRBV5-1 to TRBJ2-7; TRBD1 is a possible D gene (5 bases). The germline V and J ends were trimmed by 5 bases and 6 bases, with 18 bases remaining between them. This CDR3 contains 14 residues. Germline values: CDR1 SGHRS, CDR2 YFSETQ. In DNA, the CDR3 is TGCGCCAGCAGTTTGACAGCCCAAGGCGTCGAGCAGTACTTC. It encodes CASSLTAQGVEQYF.

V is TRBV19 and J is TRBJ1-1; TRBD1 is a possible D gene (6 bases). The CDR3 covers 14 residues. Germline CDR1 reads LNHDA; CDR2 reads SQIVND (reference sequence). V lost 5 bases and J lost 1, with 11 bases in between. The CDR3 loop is CASSPQGGNTEAFF. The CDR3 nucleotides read TGTGCCAGTAGTCCGCAAGGGGGGAACACTGAAGCTTTCTTT.

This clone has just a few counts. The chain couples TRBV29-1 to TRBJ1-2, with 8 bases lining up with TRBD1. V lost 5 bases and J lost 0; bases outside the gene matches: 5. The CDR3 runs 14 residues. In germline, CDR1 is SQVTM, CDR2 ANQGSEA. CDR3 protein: CSVHRTGTNYGYTF. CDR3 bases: TGCAGCGTTCATAGGACAGGGACTAACTATGGCTACACCTTC.

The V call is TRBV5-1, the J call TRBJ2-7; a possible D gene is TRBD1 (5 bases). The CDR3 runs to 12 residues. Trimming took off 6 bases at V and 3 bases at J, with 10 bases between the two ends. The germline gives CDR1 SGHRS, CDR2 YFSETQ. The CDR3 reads CASKQGDYEQYF. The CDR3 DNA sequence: TGCGCCAGCAAGCAGGGTGACTACGAGCAGTACTTC.

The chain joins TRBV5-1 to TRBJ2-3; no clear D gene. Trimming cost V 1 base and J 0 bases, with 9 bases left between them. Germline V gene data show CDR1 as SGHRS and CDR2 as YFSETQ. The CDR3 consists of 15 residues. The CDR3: CASSLPRYSTDTQYF. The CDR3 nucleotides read TGCGCCAGCAGCTTGCCCCGGTACAGCACAGATACGCAGTATTTT.

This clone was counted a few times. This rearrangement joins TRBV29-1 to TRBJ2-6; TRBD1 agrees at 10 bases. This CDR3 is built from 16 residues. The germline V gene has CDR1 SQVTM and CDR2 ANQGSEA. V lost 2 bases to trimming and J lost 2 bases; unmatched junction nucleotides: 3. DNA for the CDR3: TGCAGCGTTGAACGGACAGGGGGAACTGGGGCCAACGTCCTGACTTTC. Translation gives CSVERTGGTGANVLTF.

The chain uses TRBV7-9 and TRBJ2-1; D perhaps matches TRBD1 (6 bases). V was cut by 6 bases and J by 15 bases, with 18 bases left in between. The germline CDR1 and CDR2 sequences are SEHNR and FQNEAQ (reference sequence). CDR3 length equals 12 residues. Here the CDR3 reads CASSHGQTASFF. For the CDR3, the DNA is TGTGCCAGCAGTCATGGACAGACGGCGTCGTTCTTC.

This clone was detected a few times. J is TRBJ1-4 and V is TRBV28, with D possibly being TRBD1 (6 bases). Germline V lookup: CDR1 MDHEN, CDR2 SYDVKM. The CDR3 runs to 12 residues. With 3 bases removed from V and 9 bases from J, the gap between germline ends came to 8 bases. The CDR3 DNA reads TGTGCCAGCAGTTTTTGGGGGCAAAAACTGTTTTTT. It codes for CASSFWGQKLFF.

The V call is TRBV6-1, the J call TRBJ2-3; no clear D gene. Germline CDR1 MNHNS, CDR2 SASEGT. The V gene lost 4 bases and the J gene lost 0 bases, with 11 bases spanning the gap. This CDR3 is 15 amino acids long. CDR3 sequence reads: CASSVVPSSTDTQYF. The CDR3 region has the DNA TGTGCCAGCAGTGTCGTCCCTTCTAGCACAGATACGCAGTATTTT.

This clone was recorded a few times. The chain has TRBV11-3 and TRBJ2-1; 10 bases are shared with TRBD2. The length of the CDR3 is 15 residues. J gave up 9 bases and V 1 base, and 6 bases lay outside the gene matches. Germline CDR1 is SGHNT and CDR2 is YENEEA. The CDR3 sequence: CASSLASGSDGEQFF. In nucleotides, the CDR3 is TGTGCCAGCAGCTTAGCTAGCGGGAGTGATGGTGAGCAGTTCTTC.

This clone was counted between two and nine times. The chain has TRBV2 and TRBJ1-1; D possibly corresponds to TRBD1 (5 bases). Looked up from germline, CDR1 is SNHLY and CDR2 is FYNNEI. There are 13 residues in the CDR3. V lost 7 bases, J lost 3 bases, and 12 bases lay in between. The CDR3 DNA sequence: TGTGCCAGCACCACCCGCAGGGACACTGAAGCTTTCTTT. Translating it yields CASTTRRDTEAFF. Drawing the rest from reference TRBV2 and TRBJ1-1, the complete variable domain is EPEVTQTPSHQVTQMGQEVILRCVPISNHLYFYWYRQILGQKVEFLVSFYNNEISEKSEIFDDQFSVERPDGSNFTLKIRSTKLEDSAMYFCASTTRRDTEAFFGQGTRLTVV.

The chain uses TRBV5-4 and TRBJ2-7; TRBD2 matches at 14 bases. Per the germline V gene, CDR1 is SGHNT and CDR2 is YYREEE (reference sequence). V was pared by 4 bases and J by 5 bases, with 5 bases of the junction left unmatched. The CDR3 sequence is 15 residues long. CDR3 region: CASSVPGLAGDEQYF. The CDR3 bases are TGTGCCAGCAGCGTACCGGGACTAGCGGGAGACGAGCAGTACTTC.

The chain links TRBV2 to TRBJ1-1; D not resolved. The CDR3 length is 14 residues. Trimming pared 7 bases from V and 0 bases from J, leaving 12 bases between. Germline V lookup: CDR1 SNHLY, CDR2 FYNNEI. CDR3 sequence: CASNRPTLNTEAFF. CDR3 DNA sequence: TGTGCCAGCAACCGGCCGACACTGAACACTGAAGCTTTCTTT.

CDR3 nucleotide sequence: TGTGCCAGCTCACCACCGACGGGGGGAGGTGCTGAAGCTTTCTTT. As protein: CASSPPTGGGAEAFF. The rearrangement uses TRBV18 and TRBJ1-1, with a weak D call TRBD1 (5 bases). Trimming cost V 0 bases and J 6 bases, with 14 bases left between them. CDR1 and CDR2 (germline): KGHSH, LQKENI. This CDR3 has 15 amino acids.

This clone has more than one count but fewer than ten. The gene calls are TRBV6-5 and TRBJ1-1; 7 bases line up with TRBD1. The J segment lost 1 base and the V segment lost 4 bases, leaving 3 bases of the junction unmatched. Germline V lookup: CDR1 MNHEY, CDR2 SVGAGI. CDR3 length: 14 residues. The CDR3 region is CASSWGQSNTEAFF. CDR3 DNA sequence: TGTGCCAGCAGTTGGGGACAGTCGAACACTGAAGCTTTCTTT.

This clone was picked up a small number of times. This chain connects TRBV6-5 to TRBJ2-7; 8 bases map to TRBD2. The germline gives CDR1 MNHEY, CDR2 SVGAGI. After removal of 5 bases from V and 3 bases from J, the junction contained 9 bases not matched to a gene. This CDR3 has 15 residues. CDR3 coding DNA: TGTGCCAGCAGTCCCGGGGTAGCGGGACTCTACGAGCAGTACTTC. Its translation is CASSPGVAGLYEQYF.

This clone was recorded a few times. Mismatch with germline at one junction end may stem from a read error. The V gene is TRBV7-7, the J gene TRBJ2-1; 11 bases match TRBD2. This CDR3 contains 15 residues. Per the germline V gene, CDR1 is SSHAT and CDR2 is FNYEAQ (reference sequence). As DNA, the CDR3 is TGTGCTAGCAGCTTAACTAGCGGGAGTCCCAATGAGCAGTTCTTC. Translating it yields CASSLTSGSPNEQFF.

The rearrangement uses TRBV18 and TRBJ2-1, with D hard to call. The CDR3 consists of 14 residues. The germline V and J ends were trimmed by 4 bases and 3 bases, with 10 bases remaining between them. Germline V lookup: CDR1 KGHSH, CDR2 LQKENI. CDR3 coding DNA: TGTGCCAGCTCACTAGGAGCTGGCTACAATGAGCAGTTCTTC. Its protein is CASSLGAGYNEQFF.

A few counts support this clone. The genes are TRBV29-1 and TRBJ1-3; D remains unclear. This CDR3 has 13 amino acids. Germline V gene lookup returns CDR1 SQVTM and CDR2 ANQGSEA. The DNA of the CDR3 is TGCAGTACTAGCTTACCACCGGGAAACACCATATATTTT. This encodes CSTSLPPGNTIYF.

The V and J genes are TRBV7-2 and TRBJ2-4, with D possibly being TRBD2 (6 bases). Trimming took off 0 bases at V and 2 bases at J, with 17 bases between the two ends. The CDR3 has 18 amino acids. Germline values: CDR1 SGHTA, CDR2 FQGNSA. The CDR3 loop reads CASSLATHGGVTKNIQYF. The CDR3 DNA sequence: TGTGCCAGCAGCTTAGCGACTCACGGAGGGGTTACCAAAAACATTCAGTACTTC.